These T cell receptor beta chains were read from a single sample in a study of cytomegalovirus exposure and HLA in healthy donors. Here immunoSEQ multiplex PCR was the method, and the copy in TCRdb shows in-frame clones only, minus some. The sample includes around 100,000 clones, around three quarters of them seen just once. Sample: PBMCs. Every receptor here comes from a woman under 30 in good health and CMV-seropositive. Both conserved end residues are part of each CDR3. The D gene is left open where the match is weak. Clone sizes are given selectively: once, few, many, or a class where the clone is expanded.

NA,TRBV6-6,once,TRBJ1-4,CGAGRGEKLFF,TGTGGGGCTGGTCGTGGTGAAAAACTGTTTTTT
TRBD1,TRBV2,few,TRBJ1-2,CASSVGRGHGYTF,TGTGCCAGCAGTGTAGGCAGGGGGCATGGCTACACCTTC
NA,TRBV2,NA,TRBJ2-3,CASSALVPDTQYF,TGTGCCAGCAGTGCCCTAGTGCCGGATACGCAGTATTTT
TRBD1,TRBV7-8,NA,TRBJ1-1,CASSVRDRSTEAFF,TGTGCCAGCAGCGTCCGGGACAGGTCCACTGAAGCTTTCTTT
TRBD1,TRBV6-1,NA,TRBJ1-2,CASSEAPRGWYGYTF,TGTGCCAGCAGTGAAGCGCCCAGGGGGTGGTATGGCTACACCTTC
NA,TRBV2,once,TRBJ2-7,CASSDTDSSYEQYF,TGTGCCAGCAGTGATACCGACAGCTCCTACGAGCAGTACTTC
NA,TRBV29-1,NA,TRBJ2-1,CSTSAYNEQFF,TGCAGTACTAGTGCCTACAATGAGCAGTTCTTC
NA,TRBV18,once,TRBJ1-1,CASSPTHGGEAEAFF,TGTGCCAGCTCACCCACCCACGGGGGGGAGGCTGAAGCTTTCTTT
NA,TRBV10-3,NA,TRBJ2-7,CAIRAEDYEQYF,TGTGCCATCAGGGCGGAGGACTACGAGCAGTACTTC
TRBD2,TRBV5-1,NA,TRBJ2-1,CASSSQREAYNEQFF,TGCGCCAGCAGCTCCCAGCGGGAGGCCTACAATGAGCAGTTCTTC
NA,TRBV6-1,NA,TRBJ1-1,CASSEEWTGVNTEAFF,TGTGCCAGCAGTGAAGAGTGGACTGGGGTGAACACTGAAGCTTTCTTT
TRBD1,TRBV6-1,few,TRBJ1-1,CASSLTGTLNTEAFF,TGTGCCAGCAGCCTGACAGGGACATTGAACACTGAAGCTTTCTTT
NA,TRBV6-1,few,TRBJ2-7,CASSEVTAYEQYF,TGTGCCAGCAGTGAAGTCACGGCCTACGAGCAGTACTTC
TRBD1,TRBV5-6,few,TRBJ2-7,CASRYYDRGYEQYF,TGTGCCAGCAGGTACTACGACAGGGGCTACGAGCAGTACTTC
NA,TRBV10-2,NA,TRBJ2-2,CASKEWRDANTGELFF,TGCGCCAGCAAGGAGTGGCGGGACGCGAACACCGGGGAGCTGTTTTTT
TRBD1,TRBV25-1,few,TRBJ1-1,CASSESTDRAEAFF,TGTGCCAGCAGTGAATCCACTGACAGGGCTGAAGCTTTCTTT
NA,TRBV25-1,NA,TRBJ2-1,CASSEYYGHEQFF,TGTGCCAGCAGTGAATATTACGGTCATGAGCAGTTCTTC
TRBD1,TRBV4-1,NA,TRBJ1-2,CASSHASTRTGGNLDYGYTF,TGCGCCAGCAGCCACGCCTCAACCAGGACAGGGGGCAATTTAGACTATGGCTACACCTTC
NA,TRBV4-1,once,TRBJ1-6,CASSQETGNYNSPLHF,TGCGCCAGCAGCCAAGAAACAGGAAATTATAATTCACCCCTCCACTTT
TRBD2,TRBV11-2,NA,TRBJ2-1,CASSSLAGGHNEQFF,TGTGCCAGCAGCTCACTAGCGGGAGGACACAATGAGCAGTTCTTC
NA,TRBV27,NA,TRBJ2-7,CASTPTASSYEQYF,TGTGCCAGCACCCCGACTGCCAGCTCCTACGAGCAGTACTTC
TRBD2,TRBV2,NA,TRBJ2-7,CASSEGWQGGDYEQYF,TGTGCCAGCAGTGAAGGGTGGCAGGGAGGGGATTACGAGCAGTACTTC
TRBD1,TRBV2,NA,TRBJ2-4,CASSVGQGVTKNIQYF,TGTGCCAGCAGTGTGGGGCAGGGGGTAACCAAAAACATTCAGTACTTC
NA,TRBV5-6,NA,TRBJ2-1,CASSLVVLTYNEQFF,TGTGCCAGCAGCTTGGTGGTCCTGACATACAATGAGCAGTTCTTC
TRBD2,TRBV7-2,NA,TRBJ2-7,CASSAGGGLGEQYF,TGTGCCAGCAGCGCAGGCGGGGGGCTGGGGGAGCAGTACTTC
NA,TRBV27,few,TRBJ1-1,CASSLLPGDNTEAFF,TGTGCCAGCAGTCTCCTACCGGGGGATAACACTGAAGCTTTCTTT
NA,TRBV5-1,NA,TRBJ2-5,CASPEDWRTQYF,TGCGCCAGCCCTGAGGATTGGAGGACCCAGTACTTC
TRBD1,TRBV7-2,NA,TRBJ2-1,CASSLWGQGSYNEQFF,TGTGCCAGCAGCTTATGGGGACAGGGATCATACAATGAGCAGTTCTTC
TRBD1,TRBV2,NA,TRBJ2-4,CASSAPGQGLAKNIQYF,TGTGCCAGCTCGGCGCCGGGACAGGGATTAGCCAAAAACATTCAGTACTTC
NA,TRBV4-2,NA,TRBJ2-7,CASSQDGAPSYEQYF,TGTGCCAGCAGCCAAGATGGGGCGCCTTCCTACGAGCAGTACTTC
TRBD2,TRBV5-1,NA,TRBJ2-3,CASSLGLADWDTQYF,TGCGCCAGCAGCTTGGGACTAGCGGACTGGGATACGCAGTATTTT
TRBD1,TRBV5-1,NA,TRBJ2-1,CASSLEGQLYNEQFF,TGCGCCAGCAGCTTGGAGGGACAGCTCTACAATGAGCAGTTCTTC
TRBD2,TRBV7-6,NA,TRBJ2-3,CASSFFSGTSGRREDTQYF,TGTGCCAGCAGCTTTTTCTCCGGGACTAGCGGGAGGCGGGAAGATACGCAGTATTTT
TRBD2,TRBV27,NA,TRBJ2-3,CASSSGRTQYF,TGTGCCAGCAGTAGCGGGAGGACGCAGTATTTT
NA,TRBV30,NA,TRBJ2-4,CAWSVGGRAKNIQYF,TGTGCCTGGAGTGTCGGGGGAAGAGCCAAAAACATTCAGTACTTC
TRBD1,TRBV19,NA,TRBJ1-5,CASTGTGGLDQPQHF,TGTGCCAGTACCGGGACAGGGGGCTTAGATCAGCCCCAGCATTTT
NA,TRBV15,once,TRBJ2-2,CATSRGRSPGELFF,TGTGCCACCAGCAGAGGGCGGTCTCCCGGGGAGCTGTTTTTT
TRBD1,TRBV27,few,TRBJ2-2,CASSFFGTGGTGELFF,TGTGCCAGCAGTTTCTTCGGGACAGGGGGCACCGGGGAGCTGTTTTTT
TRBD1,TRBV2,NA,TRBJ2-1,CASRSLGQGAVDHEQFF,TGTGCCAGCAGGAGCCTAGGACAGGGGGCGGTTGATCATGAGCAGTTCTTC
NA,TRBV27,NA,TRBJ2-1,CASGTQQGDEQFF,TGTGCCAGCGGGACCCAACAGGGCGATGAGCAGTTCTTC
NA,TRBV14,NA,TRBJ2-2,CASRPRVDGELFF,TGTGCCAGCAGGCCCCGAGTCGACGGGGAGCTGTTTTTT
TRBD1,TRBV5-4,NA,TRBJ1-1,CASSLEGQINTEAFF,TGTGCCAGCAGCTTGGAGGGACAGATAAACACTGAAGCTTTCTTT
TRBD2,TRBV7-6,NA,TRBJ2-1,CASSLASGSQGEQFF,TGTGCCAGCAGCTTAGCTAGCGGGAGTCAGGGTGAGCAGTTCTTC
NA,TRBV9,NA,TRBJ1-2,CASSGTGPNYGYTF,TGTGCCAGCAGCGGAACAGGGCCTAACTATGGCTACACCTTC
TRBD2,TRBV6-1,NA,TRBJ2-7,CASSDKRGGFNEQYF,TGTGCCAGCAGTGACAAGCGGGGGGGTTTCAACGAGCAGTACTTC
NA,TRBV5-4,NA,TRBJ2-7,CASSLAGVGSEQYF,TGTGCCAGCAGCTTGGCGGGTGTCGGGTCCGAGCAGTACTTC
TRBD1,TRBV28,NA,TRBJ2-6,CASTSVTGAGSGANVLTF,TGTGCCAGCACTAGCGTGACAGGGGCCGGATCTGGGGCCAACGTCCTGACTTTC
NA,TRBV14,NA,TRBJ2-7,CASSQFTGGRDEQYF,TGTGCCAGCAGCCAATTCACAGGCGGAAGAGACGAGCAGTACTTC
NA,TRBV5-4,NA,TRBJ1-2,CASSTTQGIIYGYTF,TGTGCCAGCAGCACGACACAGGGTATTATCTATGGCTACACCTTC
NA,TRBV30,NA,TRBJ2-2,CAWTMGQAITGELFF,TGTGCCTGGACTATGGGCCAGGCCATCACCGGGGAGCTGTTTTTT
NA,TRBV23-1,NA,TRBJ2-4,CASSQDSHAKNIQYF,TGCGCCAGCAGTCAGGACAGCCACGCCAAAAACATTCAGTACTTC
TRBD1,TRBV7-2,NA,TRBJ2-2,CASSARDRNTGELFF,TGTGCCAGCAGCGCCCGGGACAGGAACACCGGGGAGCTGTTTTTT
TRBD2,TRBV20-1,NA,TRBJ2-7,CSASGGRVYF,TGCAGTGCTTCCGGCGGGAGGGTGTACTTC
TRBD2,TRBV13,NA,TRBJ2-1,CASSLAWLAGHNEQFF,TGTGCCAGCAGCTTAGCGTGGCTAGCGGGGCACAATGAGCAGTTCTTC